Sequencing of this TCR beta chain was carried out in a study of cytomegalovirus exposure and HLA in healthy donors (TCRdb year 2017). Study-level background: An earlier analysis of roughly 500 of the donors reported 250 to 300 Gb of sequence data and 95 million to 120 million unique TCR beta sequences obtained from about 180 million T cells. A later genetic analysis used genome-wide SNP genotypes for about 60% of the roughly 670 donors, treating that subset as a discovery cohort. Typing coverage differed by locus: A, B, C, DRB1 and DQB1 were typed in roughly 629-640 donors, DQA1 in roughly 510, DPA1 in some 600, and DPB1 in approximately 450. Roughly five DR-DQ haplotypes were handled as single units for association and clustering, since linkage in the cohort was strong. An earlier analysis of about 600 of the donors used high-throughput TCR beta sequencing to judge whether each TCR beta V gene segment behaved as functional or pseudogenic. High-throughput TCR immunosequencing, statistical association of individual TCRs with disease status, and machine learning were combined to predict cytomegalovirus infection status. HLA typing covered class I and class II loci at four-digit resolution. A later analysis re-examined previously published TCR beta repertoires from around 670 donors and added high-resolution HLA genotyping to investigate patterns of TCR occurrence. Rather than drawing on any new phenotypic data, the later analysis identified candidate immune exposures from TCR beta sequences and the way those sequences occurred across donors. Among about 400 genotyped donors of the cohort, an average of roughly 230,000 unique TCR beta nucleotide sequences was sequenced per donor, of which about 19% were non-productive. About 280 gigabases of sequencing data and 70 million to 100 million unique TCR sequences made up an early release that covered around 640 HLA-typed donors. Using immunosequencing, the study profiled T cell repertoires from 640 or so subjects and related those repertoires to cytomegalovirus serostatus. Alongside the repertoire data, information on donor age, sex, ethnicity and CMV serostatus was compiled. Every repertoire in the discovery cohort had been generated on one and the same sequencing platform. The study aimed to test whether cataloging public T cell receptors could reveal signatures of past pathogen exposure. Along with the approximately 600-subject first cohort, a separate validation cohort of some 130 different subjects was used. The genetic ancestry cluster associated with self-reported Caucasian donors included around 76% of the roughly 360 genotyped donors. The paper's findings and limits, for the study overall: A later analysis associated some 17,000 TCR beta sequences with specific HLA alleles at a false discovery rate of 0.05. According to the authors, the approach could potentially be generalized to other disease states and immunological phenotypes. In both the original and validation cohorts, the classifier was reported to diagnose cytomegalovirus status with high specificity and sensitivity. In a later analysis, the rate of TCR association differed among HLA loci, with DRB1 alleles having the most associated TCRs and HLA-C alleles having the fewest. In vitro tests confirmed that three of the cytomegalovirus-associated TCR beta chains recognize cytomegalovirus antigens. Correlated functional status among segregating V segments might be attributable to linkage disequilibrium, but an unknown experimental factor could not be ruled out. This cohort had only TCR beta chains sequenced, and the lack of alpha or paired-chain data limited which features could be detected. HLA typing was unavailable for some donors at each locus, so association tests used only the typed subset. According to a later genetic analysis, donors in an Asian-associated ancestry cluster had fewer N-insertions in productive TCRs than the approximately 650-donor mean. The only immune exposure information available for the cohort was CMV serostatus. A later analysis found that HLA-associated TCR beta chains were more clonally expanded and had lower generation probabilities than equally common non-associated chains. A further reported finding was that TCR beta sequences accurately predicted the HLA-A and HLA-B alleles for most subjects in the first cohort. A cluster of highly shared sequence variants was judged likely to represent a technical artifact of the sequencing pipeline. When HLA alleles, especially DR and DQ, strongly co-occurred, attributing TCR associations to individual alleles was difficult. In an earlier analysis of approximately 600 of the donors, most TCR beta V segments were observed in productive rearrangements about 90% or about 30% of the time, broadly matching IMGT annotations. Most TCR sequences were observed very rarely across donors, whereas some public TCRs were present in many individuals. Several of the top co-occurrence clusters appeared to be linked to parvovirus B19, influenza, CMV and Epstein-Barr virus, according to a later analysis. The study listed 164 TCR beta chains as associated with cytomegalovirus. A later genetic analysis associated a missense DCLRE1C variant with V-gene and J-gene trimming of TCR beta chains, and an independent cohort replicated the association. Sequencing depth was assumed to be roughly uniform across donors in the presence/absence analyses, though that assumption may not hold. According to a later analysis, most CMV-associated TCR beta chains appeared to be HLA-restricted, and the HLA associations seemed to be driven largely by CMV exposure. Because counts were too low, approximately 15 rarely observed V segments, including chromosome 9 orphons, were excluded from the earlier analysis of roughly 580 of the donors. Because the 87-base-pair reads could not distinguish some IMGT-functional V segments, including TRBV6-2 and TRBV6-3, those segments were excluded.

The cohort was made up of hundreds of healthy bone marrow donors. At the time of sampling, all cohort members were nominally healthy, though unrecorded immune exposures were likely present. The donor was CMV seropositive and was included in the group of 250 to 350 seropositive cohort members. Every donor gave a peripheral blood sample, and the peripheral blood mononuclear cells from that sample were used for TCR beta sequencing. Genomic DNA extraction from the blood cell samples was performed with the Qiagen DNeasy Blood Extraction Kit. Trimming costs V 6 bases and J 7 bases, and their ends lie 15 bases apart. CDR1 is given as SNHLY and CDR2 as FYNNEI, both from the germline V gene. The CDR3 goes from the cysteine to the phenylalanine over 13 residues. CDR3 DNA only is kept here, 39 bases in frame from base 1. Comments on this clone: Its target antigen remains unknown. No base quality information exists; no much larger clone differs at one position.

The library was prepared using the immunoSEQ multiplex PCR assay. For the multiplex PCR, a mixture combining 60 forward primers for TCR Vbeta segments and 13 reverse primers for TCR Jbeta segments was used. Amplification of the CDR3 region of rearranged TCR beta genes was performed with a multiplex PCR assay on genomic DNA. The amplified TCR beta libraries were sequenced on the Illumina HiSeq System as 87-base-pair reads. Per the source publication's procedure: Across the 600 to 700 repertoires, a later analysis counted about 81 million unique TCR beta chains, 9 million to 14 million of which were shared by at least two donors. A nearest-neighbor algorithm error-corrected the raw reads and collapsed the reads into unique sequences, merging closely related sequences to remove PCR and sequencing errors. V, D and J gene segments were assigned by aligning CDR3 sequences to IMGT reference sequences. For a sequence to be retained, a match of at least six nucleotides to both a V gene segment and a J gene segment was required. Rearrangements were called productive when the CDR3 lacked stop codons and stayed in frame with V and J; all others were non-productive. Following IMGT convention, CDR3 was defined as the stretch from the second conserved V-encoded cysteine to the conserved J-encoded phenylalanine. The earlier analysis of about 640 of the donors excluded any sequence lacking an unambiguous match to a single V gene segment. An earlier analysis of several hundred of the donors called V segments functional above 56.7% productive rearrangements and segregating when the between-donor standard deviation exceeded 5%. A statistical classification framework was built to diagnose cytomegalovirus status from the catalog of TCR beta chain sequences. In a later analysis, TCR nucleotide sequences were compared against IMGT/GENE-DB human TR gene sequences so that V and J genes could be assigned. In a later analysis, CDR3 sequences and most-parsimonious VDJ recombination scenarios were assigned using the TCRdist pipeline. In a later analysis, every TCR beta chain was defined by the combination of its CDR3 amino acid sequence and its V-gene family, and reads without a unique V-gene family were dropped. To address suspected cross-contamination and a sequencing artifact, a later analysis removed 592 highly shared, low-generation-probability nucleotide sequences. For each public chain, a later analysis derived a clonal expansion index from normalized ranks of inferred template counts within each repertoire. In a later analysis, generation probabilities were computed using a VDJ recombination model fitted to out-of-frame rearrangements, and the results were checked against IGoR. Hypergeometric tests were used in a later analysis to score TCR-TCR, TCR-HLA and TCR-CMV co-occurrence, with a repertoire-size bias correction applied to the TCR pairs. A later analysis estimated false discovery rates by permuting HLA or CMV assignments 20 times. A later analysis grouped co-occurring TCRs with DBSCAN, adding TCRdist sequence similarity when clustering within HLA-allele-positive subsets. For co-occurrence clustering, repertoires with fewer than 30,000 or more than 120,000 public chains were excluded, along with five repertoires with anomalous nucleotide sharing. TCRdb obtained this table from immuneACCESS and retained in-frame rearrangements with V and J assigned. These tables miss some clones; where compared with another copy, unresolved V genes account for less than half of the shortfall, and the remainder is unexplained. That table is the source of V, J and clone size, and D and trimming were worked out from the DNA. Within this sample are about 130,000 clones, with 10% of them counted one time only. Together, the top ten hold 3.5% to 5% of the sample.

This TCR derives from a woman younger than 30 in good health and CMV-seropositive. The sequence is built from TRBV2 and TRBJ1-1; a weak D assignment points to TRBD1 (5 bases agree). Sequenced: PBMCs. The DNA sequence follows: TGTGCCAGCAGATTAACAGGCGCGCGTGAAGCTTTCTTT. It translates as CASRLTGAREAFF.